The 6 T cell receptor beta chains below were found in one sample sequenced in a study of cytomegalovirus exposure and HLA in healthy donors. A multiplex PCR was run with 60 Vbeta primers and 13 Jbeta primers. Using immunoSEQ multiplex PCR, the repertoire was profiled, and TCRdb retains in-frame clones only, with some absent. The sample records about 62,000 clones, about 90% being singletons. Sequences were obtained from PBMCs. These receptors originate from a man aged 18 to 29 in good health and CMV-seronegative.

The rearrangement joins TRBV29-1 to TRBJ1-2; 9 nucleotides match TRBD1. This CDR3 is built from 17 residues. The V and J ends lost 5 bases and 4 bases, in that order; junction bases with no gene match: 17. CDR1 SQVTM and CDR2 ANQGSEA come from the germline V gene. The CDR3 sequence is CSVRSRPTGGTIYGYTF. DNA of the CDR3: TGCAGCGTTCGTTCCAGACCAACAGGGGGCACCATCTATGGCTACACCTTC.

The chain is built from TRBV10-1 and TRBJ2-7; 8 bases are a match to TRBD2. The junction had 2 bases not matched to a gene; V was cut back by 1 base and J by 3 bases. Germline loops: CDR1 WNHNN, CDR2 SYGVQD (reference sequence). The CDR3 covers 14 residues. The CDR3 DNA follows: TGCGCCAGCAGTGAGTACGGGGGGGGCTACGAGCAGTACTTC. Protein product: CASSEYGGGYEQYF.

The genes are TRBV6-5 and TRBJ2-3; 9 nucleotides agree with TRBD1. J gave up 4 bases and V 4 bases, and 3 bases lay outside the gene matches. Germline loops: CDR1 MNHEY, CDR2 SVGAGI. The CDR3 contains 14 residues. This CDR3 reads CASSLDRGSDTQYF. CDR3 coding DNA: TGTGCCAGCAGTTTGGACAGGGGATCAGATACGCAGTATTTT.

J is TRBJ2-1 and V is TRBV6-1; 10 bases fit TRBD1. CDR1 is MNHNS, CDR2 SASEGT, per germline. This CDR3 contains 14 residues. J lost 8 bases, V lost 6 bases, and 7 bases had no gene match. CDR3 in amino acids: CASRAGTGDDEQFF. As DNA, the CDR3 is TGTGCCAGCAGGGCCGGGACAGGGGACGATGAGCAGTTCTTC.

V usage is TRBV29-1 and J usage is TRBJ2-7, with 10 bases that match TRBD2. V shed 5 bases and J 0 bases; nucleotides not matched to a gene: 10. This CDR3 is 16 amino acids long. In germline, CDR1 is SQVTM, CDR2 ANQGSEA. The chain's CDR3 is CSVLSVLAGNSYEQYF. CDR3 DNA sequence: TGCAGCGTTCTCTCGGTACTAGCGGGGAACTCCTACGAGCAGTACTTC.

The chain employs TRBV7-6 and TRBJ1-1; a weak D match, TRBD1 (6 bases). Trimming left V 5 bases short and J 5 bases short, with 18 bases between. In germline, CDR1 is SGHVS, CDR2 FNYEAQ. This CDR3 region has 15 residues. CDR3 sequence (DNA): TGTGCCAGCAGCCTTCAGACAGGATGGGATACTGAAGCTTTCTTT. Translation: CASSLQTGWDTEAFF.